The 9 T cell receptor beta chains given below trace back to one sample, sequenced in a study of blood T cell repertoires in COVID-19. Here immunoSEQ multiplex PCR was the method, and the copy in TCRdb shows in-frame clones only, minus some. The sample consists of about 170,000 clones, about 80% of them appearing once. The sequencing sample was made of peripheral blood. These receptors came from a woman of 80 years or more with acute or convalescent COVID-19.

The chain is built from TRBV6-5 and TRBJ2-2, with TRBD1 as a possible D gene (5 bases). V was clipped by 6 bases and J by 5 bases, with 10 bases between them. CDR1 is MNHEY, CDR2 SVGAGI, per germline. The CDR3 spans 13 residues. The CDR3 bases are TGTGCCAGCAGGCCTAGGGGAACCGGGGAGCTGTTTTTT. It translates to CASRPRGTGELFF.

CDR3 DNA sequence: TGCGCCAGCAGCCAAGAGGAGGGTCATGGCTACACCTTC. As protein: CASSQEEGHGYTF. The chain carries TRBV4-3 and TRBJ1-2; D gene unclear. The CDR3 is 13 residues long. Germline values: CDR1 LGHNA, CDR2 YSLEER. Trimming stripped 0 bases from V and 6 bases from J, with 8 bases between.

The V gene is TRBV3-1 (or the pseudogene TRBV3-2), the J gene TRBJ2-3; D possibly corresponds to TRBD2 (6 bases). The CDR3 extends over 20 amino acids. The germline V and J ends were trimmed by 2 bases and 1 base, with 25 bases remaining between them. Per the germline V gene, CDR1 is LGHDT and CDR2 is YNNKEL (reference sequence). CDR3 DNA sequence: TGTGCCAGCAGCCAAAAAGGAGGGGCTAGTAGGGTTATAGGCACAGATACGCAGTATTTT. Its protein product is CASSQKGGASRVIGTDTQYF.

V usage is TRBV4-1 and J usage is TRBJ1-5; TRBD1 agrees at 10 bases. V gave up 4 bases and J gave up 7 bases; unmatched junction bases: 10. The germline V gene encodes CDR1 MGHRA and CDR2 YSYEKL. The CDR3 extends over 16 amino acids. CDR3 in amino acids: CASSRQGQGRRQPQHF. The CDR3 region has the DNA TGCGCCAGCAGCCGACAGGGACAGGGGAGGAGGCAGCCCCAGCATTTT.

The V and J genes are TRBV19 and TRBJ2-5; tentative D call: TRBD1 (6 bases). Trimming stripped 5 bases from V and 6 bases from J, with 13 bases between. Germline V CDR1 and CDR2: LNHDA, SQIVND (reference sequence). The CDR3 totals 13 residues. The CDR3 nucleotides are TGTGCCAGTAGTGAAGGTACAGGGAAGACCCAGTACTTC. Its translation: CASSEGTGKTQYF.

V and J are TRBV29-1 and TRBJ1-4; the D gene is possibly TRBD1 (5 bases). The germline V gene has CDR1 SQVTM and CDR2 ANQGSEA. Trimming stripped 7 bases from V and 8 bases from J, with 14 bases between. The CDR3 is 12 amino acids. The CDR3 region is CSAGRLGEKLFF. Written as DNA, the CDR3 is TGCAGCGCAGGGAGGTTAGGAGAAAAACTGTTTTTT.

With regard to this clone: The same CDR3 also results from other DNA sequences found in this sample. J is TRBJ1-1 and V is TRBV5-1; D gene ambiguous. The length of the CDR3 is 14 residues. The ends were cut back, 0 bases at V and 1 base at J, with 7 bases in the middle. The germline CDR1 and CDR2 sequences are SGHRS and YFSETQ. The DNA of the CDR3 is TGCGCCAGCAGCTTGGACAGTTCGAACACTGAAGCTTTCTTT. The encoded protein is CASSLDSSNTEAFF.

This rearrangement joins TRBV19 to TRBJ1-3; no clear D. This CDR3 spans 14 amino acids. The germline CDR1 and CDR2 sequences are LNHDA and SQIVND (reference sequence). With 10 bases removed from V and 0 bases from J, the gap between germline ends came to 13 bases. The CDR3 protein is CAISDPSSGNTIYF. The CDR3 DNA reads as TGTGCCATCAGCGACCCTTCCTCTGGAAACACCATATATTTT.

About this clone: This sample includes further DNA sequences coding for the same CDR3. The rearrangement uses TRBV19 and TRBJ1-5, with 7 bases that match TRBD1. The junction had 3 bases not matched to a gene; V was cut back by 5 bases and J by 2 bases. Germline CDR1 LNHDA, CDR2 SQIVND (reference sequence). The CDR3 length is 14 residues. CDR3: CASSPTGGNQPQHF. CDR3 sequence (DNA): TGTGCCAGTAGTCCCACAGGGGGCAATCAGCCCCAGCATTTT.